The TCR beta chain described here comes from a study of blood T cell repertoires in COVID-19 (TCRdb year 2020). For the wider study: Samples from collaborators originated in the United States, Italy and Spain and spanned both the acute and convalescent phases of COVID-19. The prospective study material was composed of cDNA or gDNA derived from T cells, B-cell-depleted T cells, or PBMCs. Deeply sampled blood TCRbeta repertoires from subjects exposed to, actively infected with, or recovered from COVID-19 were included in the dataset. The repertoires were released in a freely available public database intended as a resource for research on the immune response to SARS-CoV-2. Samples were obtained from the ongoing ImmuneRACE study (first 160 participants) and from about 1,300 subjects provided by 6 global collaborators. The sample metadata nearly always contained a de-identified subject ID, COVID-19 status, age in years and sex. Where HLA class I and class II types were available, the types were taken from metadata supplied by the sample provider, not from assay-based typing. General conclusions and limits of the study: Clinical and demographic metadata were provided uncurated, with the amount varying by source and participant.

The immunoSEQ Assay, a bias-controlled multiplex PCR, was used to amplify TCRbeta CDR3 regions from genomic DNA. The study's processing was this. Within the assay, amplification of reference gene primers was used to estimate how many nucleated cells each sample contained. To quantify the absolute abundance of each unique TCRbeta CDR3 rearrangement, sequence reads were collapsed and filtered. Productive Simpson clonality was computed per sample as the square root of Simpson's diversity index over productive rearrangements. Imported from immuneACCESS, the table was reduced by TCRdb to in-frame sequences with V and J called. These copies leave out some clones; in studies compared against another copy, an unresolved V gene accounts for under half, and the cause of the remainder is not known. V, J and clone size derive from that table, while D and trimming were established from the DNA sequence. In all, the sample holds 150,000 or so clones, and about four fifths of those were seen once. Of the sample, 7% to 10% is held by the ten largest clones.

Concerning this clone itself: Its antigen target is currently unknown. The record has no base qualities; no much larger clone is one base away.

Enrolling through a virtual design, the prospective study's participants ranged in age from roughly 18 to 89 years and lived across around 25 United States geographic areas. To assign participants to cohorts, the prospective study relied on clinical history that participants themselves reported in a screening survey and a study questionnaire. Recovered participants in ImmuneRACE Cohort 3 were defined as having two consecutive negative NP/OP PCR tests, clearance from a healthcare professional, or resolution of symptoms. In the prospective study, mobile phlebotomists collected whole blood, serum and a nasopharyngeal or oropharyngeal swab from each participant. Participants in the prospective study had the option to provide additional blood draws and questionnaires over a roughly 2-month period. Before DNA extraction, blood samples from the prospective study were shipped at room temperature or frozen.

From cysteine to phenylalanine, the CDR3 is 15 amino acids long. Only CDR3 DNA remains: 45 bases, in frame from the first base. V and J lose 5 bases and 3 bases, and a span of 14 bases separates them. The germline V gene supplies CDR1 SGHTA and CDR2 FQGTGA. The specimen sequenced was PBMCs or T cells enriched from blood (not recorded which). Rearrangement joined TRBV7-3 to TRBJ2-1, with a tentative D gene TRBD2 over 8 matching bases. This TCR was recovered from a man aged 50-60 years who had recovered from COVID-19. The DNA reads TGTGCCAGCAGCCCAGGGGGGACTAGCTACAATGAGCAGTTCTTC. Its protein product is CASSPGGTSYNEQFF.